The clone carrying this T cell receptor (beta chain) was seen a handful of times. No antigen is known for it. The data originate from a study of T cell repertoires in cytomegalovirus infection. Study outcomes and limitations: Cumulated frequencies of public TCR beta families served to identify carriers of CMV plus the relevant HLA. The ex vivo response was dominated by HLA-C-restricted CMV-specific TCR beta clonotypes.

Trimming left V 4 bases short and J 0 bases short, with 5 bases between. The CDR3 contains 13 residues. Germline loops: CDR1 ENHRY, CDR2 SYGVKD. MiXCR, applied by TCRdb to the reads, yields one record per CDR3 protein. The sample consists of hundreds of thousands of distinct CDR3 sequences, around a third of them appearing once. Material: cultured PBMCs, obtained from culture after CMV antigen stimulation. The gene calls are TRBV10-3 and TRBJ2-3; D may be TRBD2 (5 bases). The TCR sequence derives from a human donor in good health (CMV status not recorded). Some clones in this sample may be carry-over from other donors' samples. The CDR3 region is CAISGGSTDTQYF. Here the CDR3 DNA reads TGTGCCATCAGTGGAGGGAGCACAGATACGCAGTATTTT.